This TCR beta chain was profiled in a study of vaccination and CD4 T cells after COVID-19. Overall study context: The peptides that stimulated the cells were overlapping spike peptides from SARS-CoV-2, HCoV-NL63, HCoV-OC43 and HCoV-229E.

Indicated treatment: roughly 10-day PBMC culture with coronavirus spike peptide pools or control peptides (ViraFEST assay). On this clonotype itself: The antigen is unknown.

The CDR3 consists of 12 residues. V shed 5 bases and J 0 bases; nucleotides not matched to a gene: 1. CDR1 and CDR2 from the germline V gene are GTSNPN and SVGIG (reference sequence). The Oncomine TCR Beta short-read assay was applied to DNA of cultured CD4+ T cells. TCRdb independently ran MiXCR on the PCR reads; one entry per CDR3 protein. The repertoire holds roughly 14,000 distinct CDR3 sequences, with around 40% as singletons. Material for sequencing was cultured CD4+ T cells from blood. The V and J genes are TRBV30 and TRBJ2-7; 7 bases line up with TRBD1. This sequence was found in a human donor with COVID-19. CDR3 residues: CAWDRDSYEQYF. CDR3 nucleotides: TGTGCCTGGGACAGGGACTCCTACGAGCAGTACTTC.